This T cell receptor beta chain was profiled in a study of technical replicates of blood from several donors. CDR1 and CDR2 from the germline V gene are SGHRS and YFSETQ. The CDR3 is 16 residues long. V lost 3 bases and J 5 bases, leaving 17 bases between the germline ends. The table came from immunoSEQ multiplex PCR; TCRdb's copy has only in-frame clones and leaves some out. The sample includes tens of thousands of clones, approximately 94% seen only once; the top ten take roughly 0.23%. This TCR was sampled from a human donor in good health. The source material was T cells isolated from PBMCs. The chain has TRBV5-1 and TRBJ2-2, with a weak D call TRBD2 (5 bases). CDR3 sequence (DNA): TGCGCCAGCAGCTCCCAACTAGTTTTGAATACCGGGGAGCTGTTTTTT. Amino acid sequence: CASSSQLVLNTGELFF.